These T cell receptor beta chains were read from a single sample in a study of technical replicates of blood from several donors. Here immunoSEQ multiplex PCR was the method, and the copy in TCRdb shows in-frame clones only, minus some. Among about 82,000 clones listed, roughly 93% were seen once. The sequencing input was T cells isolated from PBMCs. The receptors shown here come from a human donor in good health. CDR3s include the opening cysteine and the closing phenylalanine or tryptophan. Each record gives: V gene, J gene, D gene, CDR3 length, clone size, CDR3 protein, CDR3 DNA. A D gene is named only where the DNA matches it firmly. Part of the rows lack a size; the others show once, few, many or a class for expanded clones.

>TRBV27|TRBJ2-7|TRBD1|16|NA
CASSRKQGATYYEQYF
TGTGCCAGCAGCCGAAAACAGGGGGCGACTTATTACGAGCAGTACTTC
>TRBV29-1|TRBJ2-3|TRBD2|13|NA
CSGLAGGPDTQYF
TGCAGCGGACTAGCGGGAGGCCCAGATACGCAGTATTTT
>TRBV27|TRBJ2-1|NA|15|NA
CASSLSGGEAREQFF
TGTGCCAGCAGTTTATCGGGGGGAGAGGCCCGCGAGCAGTTCTTC
>TRBV6-1|TRBJ2-7|NA|13|NA
CASTDVATYEQYF
TGTGCCAGCACCGATGTAGCGACCTACGAGCAGTACTTC
>TRBV10-3|TRBJ2-2|TRBD1|17|NA
CAISESGSGGNTGELFF
TGTGCCATCAGTGAGTCCGGCTCAGGGGGGAACACCGGGGAGCTGTTTTTT
>TRBV27|TRBJ2-3|NA|17|NA
CASSLSDTREDTDTQYF
TGTGCCAGCAGTTTATCCGATACTAGGGAGGACACAGATACGCAGTATTTT
>TRBV10-3|TRBJ2-5|NA|14|NA
CAISDGLPQETQYF
TGTGCCATCAGTGACGGACTACCCCAAGAGACCCAGTACTTC
>TRBV9|TRBJ1-2|NA|16|NA
CASSGSPFRGNYGYTF
TGTGCCAGCAGCGGATCCCCTTTTCGGGGTAACTATGGCTACACCTTC
>TRBV27|TRBJ2-3|TRBD1|15|NA
CASSLIGTGQDTQYF
TGTGCCAGCAGTTTAATTGGGACAGGCCAAGATACGCAGTATTTT
>TRBV6-5|TRBJ1-1|NA|16|NA
CASSYLKPPSGTEAFF
TGTGCCAGCAGTTACTTAAAACCCCCCTCCGGGACTGAAGCTTTCTTT
>TRBV19|TRBJ2-3|TRBD2|14|NA
CASCSGRCTDTQYF
TGTGCCAGTTGTAGCGGGAGATGCACAGATACGCAGTATTTT
>TRBV5-1|TRBJ1-2|NA|14|NA
CASSLVQGSDGYTF
TGCGCCAGCAGCTTGGTGCAGGGATCCGATGGCTACACCTTC
>TRBV5-1|TRBJ2-5|TRBD2|16|NA
CASSTEAGGIRETQYF
TGCGCCAGCAGCACTGAAGCGGGAGGGATCCGGGAGACCCAGTACTTC
>TRBV21-1|TRBJ2-7|NA|10|NA
CASKIDEQYF
TGTGCCAGCAAAATCGACGAGCAGTACTTC
>TRBV7-2|TRBJ1-1|NA|14|NA
CASSITTGNTEAFF
TGTGCCAGCAGCATAACGACGGGGAACACTGAAGCTTTCTTT
>TRBV6-4|TRBJ2-7|TRBD2|17|NA
CASSAAGTSGPSYEQYF
TGTGCCAGCAGTGCTGCCGGGACTAGCGGGCCCTCCTACGAGCAGTACTTC
>TRBV5-4|TRBJ2-1|TRBD2|16|NA
CASRLAGGPSYNEQFF
TGTGCCAGCAGATTAGCGGGAGGGCCGTCCTACAATGAGCAGTTCTTC
>TRBV10-3|TRBJ1-2|NA|13|NA
CAISEGDIYGYTF
TGTGCCATCAGTGAAGGGGACATCTATGGCTACACCTTC
>TRBV4-3|TRBJ2-3|NA|15|NA
CASSLTGGLTDTQYF
TGCGCCAGCAGCCTCACTGGCGGGCTCACAGATACGCAGTATTTT
>TRBV27|TRBJ1-1|TRBD1|15|once
CASSPQTGYDTEAFF
TGTGCCAGCAGTCCGCAGACAGGGTATGATACTGAAGCTTTCTTT
>TRBV19|TRBJ2-2|NA|13|NA
CASTASVIGELFF
TGTGCCAGTACAGCTAGCGTGATCGGGGAGCTGTTTTTT
>TRBV18|TRBJ1-4|NA|14|NA
CASSPSTTNEKLFF
TGTGCCAGCTCACCGTCTACAACTAATGAAAAACTGTTTTTT
>TRBV7-3|TRBJ1-5|TRBD1|13|few
CASSPTGDQPQHF
TGTGCCAGCAGCCCTACAGGGGATCAGCCCCAGCATTTT
>TRBV18|TRBJ1-5|NA|15|once
CASSPQHSSNQPQHF
TGTGCCAGCTCACCACAACACAGTAGCAATCAGCCCCAGCATTTT
>TRBV10-3|TRBJ2-2|NA|16|NA
CAISELEFVNTGELFF
TGTGCCATCAGTGAGTTAGAGTTTGTGAACACCGGGGAGCTGTTTTTT
>TRBV27|TRBJ2-1|TRBD2|14|NA
CASSWLAGVSEQFF
TGTGCCAGCAGTTGGCTAGCGGGAGTATCTGAGCAGTTCTTC
>TRBV27|TRBJ1-5|NA|15|NA
CASSENRYSNQPQHF
TGTGCCAGCAGTGAGAACCGCTATAGCAATCAGCCCCAGCATTTT
>TRBV5-3|TRBJ2-7|NA|15|NA
CARSLGRLSSYEQYF
TGTGCCAGAAGCTTGGGCAGGCTCAGCTCCTACGAGCAGTACTTC
>TRBV19|TRBJ2-1|TRBD2|19|NA
CASSMGVGREVFSNNEQFF
TGTGCCAGTAGTATGGGGGTAGGGCGGGAGGTATTTTCTAACAATGAGCAGTTCTTC
>TRBV27|TRBJ1-2|NA|16|NA
CASSPAGAEYNYGYTF
TGTGCCAGCAGTCCCGCAGGGGCCGAATATAACTATGGCTACACCTTC
>TRBV5-1|TRBJ1-1|NA|16|NA
CASRSGLAFGGTEAFF
TGCGCCAGCAGAAGTGGGTTAGCATTCGGCGGCACTGAAGCTTTCTTT
>TRBV11-2|TRBJ1-2|NA|14|once
CASSGFAGAVGYTF
TGTGCCAGCAGCGGATTCGCAGGGGCCGTGGGCTACACCTTC
>TRBV5-5|TRBJ1-2|TRBD1|12|NA
CASSLGGQEDTF
TGTGCCAGCAGCTTGGGGGGACAGGAGGACACCTTC
>TRBV23-1|TRBJ1-1|NA|9|few
CASSREAFF
TGCGCCAGCAGTCGGGAGGCTTTCTTT
>TRBV7-9|TRBJ2-3|NA|15|NA
CASSYPGGFADTQYF
TGTGCCAGCAGCTACCCTGGAGGGTTTGCAGATACGCAGTATTTT
>TRBV6-5|TRBJ1-1|NA|15|NA
CASSPFRHLNTEAFF
TGTGCCAGCAGTCCCTTTCGACACCTGAACACTGAAGCTTTCTTT
>TRBV6-5|TRBJ1-1|NA|14|NA
CASSYSDTNTEAFF
TGTGCCAGCAGTTACTCCGACACCAACACTGAAGCTTTCTTT
>TRBV5-6|TRBJ2-5|NA|13|NA
CASSLDRQETQYF
TGTGCCAGCAGCCTCGACAGACAAGAGACCCAGTACTTC
>TRBV9|TRBJ2-1|NA|15|NA
CASSVVGGTYNEQFF
TGTGCCAGCAGCGTAGTCGGAGGCACCTACAATGAGCAGTTCTTC
>TRBV9|TRBJ2-5|NA|12|NA
CASSFGEETQYF
TGTGCCAGCAGTTTTGGAGAGGAGACCCAGTACTTC
>TRBV29-1|TRBJ1-1|TRBD1|14|NA
CSVGGGQGWTEAFF
TGCAGCGTTGGCGGGGGACAGGGATGGACTGAAGCTTTCTTT